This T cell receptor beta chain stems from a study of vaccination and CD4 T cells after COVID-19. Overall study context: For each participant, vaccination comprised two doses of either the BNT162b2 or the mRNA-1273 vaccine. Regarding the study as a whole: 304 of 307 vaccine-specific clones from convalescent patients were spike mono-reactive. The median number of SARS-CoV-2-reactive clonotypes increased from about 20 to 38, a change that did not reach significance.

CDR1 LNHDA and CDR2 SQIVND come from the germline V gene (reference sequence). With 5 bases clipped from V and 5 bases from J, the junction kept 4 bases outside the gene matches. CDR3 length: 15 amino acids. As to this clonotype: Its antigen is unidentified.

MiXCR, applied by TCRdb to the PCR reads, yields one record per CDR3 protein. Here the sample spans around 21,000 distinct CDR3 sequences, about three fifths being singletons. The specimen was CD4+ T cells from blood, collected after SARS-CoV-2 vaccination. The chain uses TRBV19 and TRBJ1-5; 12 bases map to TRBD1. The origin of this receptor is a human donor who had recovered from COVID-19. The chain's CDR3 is CASSSGQGAYQPQHF. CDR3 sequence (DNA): TGTGCCAGTAGTTCGGGACAGGGGGCTTATCAGCCCCAGCATTTT.